This entry features one T cell receptor (beta chain) sequence. The antigen remains unidentified. The germline V gene has CDR1 SGHAT and CDR2 FQNNGV. Losses at the gene ends were 1 base for V and 5 bases for J; bases not matched to a gene: 6. This CDR3 region has 17 residues. The data are from a study of blood T cells in healthy people across ages. Points from the study as a whole: Estimates of diversity drawn from one million T cells were considered underestimates. Unsorted PBMC material precluded a definitive naive versus antigen-experienced comparison.

For the second PCR, which ran for 7 to 11 cycles, a sample-barcoded 5' primer and a J-beta primer mix were used. Each of the samples gave a minimum of 2.5 million paired-end reads that contained CDR3. TCRdb re-derived calls from the 5' RACE reads in MiXCR, one entry per CDR3 protein. The sample yields around 500,000 distinct CDR3 sequences, roughly 43% seen once. This sequence originates from an elderly man in good health. The gene calls are TRBV11-2 and TRBJ2-1; 12 nucleotides match TRBD2. The sequenced sample was blood. CDR3 loop: CASSLGKTSGGHNEQFF. DNA of the CDR3: TGTGCCAGCAGCTTAGGAAAGACTAGCGGGGGCCACAATGAGCAGTTCTTC.